The 5 T cell receptor beta chains reported below all come from one sample, sequenced in a study of T cells in women clearing cervical HPV infection. Sequenced by immunoSEQ multiplex PCR; TCRdb stores in-frame clones only, minus some. The sample has tens of thousands of clones, and its top ten clones hold more than 6%. The sample comprised blood buffy coat. These TCRs come from a woman between 18 and 75 years old with a cervical HPV16 infection that either progressed to CIN3+ or cleared (not recorded which).

About this clone: The read terminates 3 residues ahead of where the CDR3 ends, so the germline J gene completes it. The V call is TRBV6-2 or TRBV6-3, the J call TRBJ1-5; TRBD1 aligns across 7 bases. CDR1 and CDR2 from the germline V gene are MNHEY and SVGEGT. V gave up 7 bases and J gave up 4 bases; unmatched junction bases: 16. The CDR3 contains 17 residues. The part of the CDR3 DNA that was read is TGTGCCAGCACCGTGGACAGGTTCACCTCTATTAATCAGCCC. Amino acid sequence: CASTVDRFTSINQP. The whole CDR3 sequence reads CASTVDRFTSINQPQHF.

On this clone: The read terminates 3 residues before the CDR3 end, so the remaining end is supplied by the germline J gene. The J gene is TRBJ2-7, the V gene TRBV27, with 7 bases that match TRBD1. Looked up from germline, CDR1 is MNHEY and CDR2 is SMNVEV (reference sequence). The CDR3 extends over 17 amino acids. The V and J ends lost 6 bases and 1 base, in that order; junction bases with no gene match: 15. CDR3 bases read: TGTGCCAGCAGCAAACGGGACAGCGCTTTATTATCCTACGAG. Its protein product is CASSKRDSALLSYE. The whole CDR3 reads CASSKRDSALLSYEQYF.

On this clone: The read is 3 residues too short to cover the CDR3 end, so that end is filled in from the germline J gene. This chain joins TRBV10-2 and TRBJ1-5, with a possible D match to TRBD1 (5 bases). V gave up 6 bases and J gave up 2 bases, with 14 bases separating them. The length of the CDR3 is 15 residues. CDR1 is WSHSY and CDR2 is SAAADI in the germline V gene. Partial CDR3 DNA: TGCGCCAGCAGCCCCTCGACGGGGGGCAATCAGCCC. As protein: CASSPSTGGNQP. The whole CDR3 sequence reads CASSPSTGGNQPQHF.

A word on this clone: The sequenced fragment ends 3 residues before the CDR3 boundary, so the rest is inferred from the germline J gene. This chain joins TRBV28 and TRBJ2-3, with a weak D call TRBD2 (6 bases). The ends were cut back, 10 bases at V and 2 bases at J, with 19 bases in the middle. The CDR3 is made up of 15 amino acids. Germline V gene lookup returns CDR1 MDHEN and CDR2 SYDVKM. Incomplete CDR3 DNA: TGTGCCATAACCCGGGGTAGCGGTCACACAGATACG. Protein: CAITRGSGHTDT. The whole CDR3 sequence is CAITRGSGHTDTQYF.

Worth noting for this clone: Compared with germline, one end of the junction differs, possibly owing to a read error. The read finishes 3 residues shy of the CDR3 end, and the germline J gene is used to complete it. Distinct nucleotide sequences in the sample also encode this CDR3. The chain combines TRBV7-2 with TRBJ1-3; weak D call: TRBD1 (6 bases). The CDR3 is 12 amino acids. Per germline, CDR1 SGHTA and CDR2 FQGNSA. Partial CDR3 DNA: TGTGCCAGCAGCCCGACAGGAAACACA. Its protein is CASSPTGNT. From start to end, the CDR3 is CASSPTGNTIYF.